Sequencing of this T cell receptor (beta chain) was carried out in a study of OX40 agonist ivuxolimab in advanced cancers. Study-level information: Participants averaged about 60 years of age (range roughly 23 to 80) and were around 80% male. Three patients, one with hepatocellular carcinoma and two with cutaneous melanoma, achieved partial responses. Study-wide results and caveats: Researchers did not determine the expanded peripheral T cells' antigen specificity. With doses of 0.1 to 3.0 mg/kg, CD4+ and CD8+ blood T cells had undergone clonal expansion by week 6.

Clones were sequenced by immunoSEQ multiplex PCR, and TCRdb holds only the in-frame ones, with some missing. The repertoire includes roughly 60,000 clones, approximately 81% of them detected once, and about 4.2% sits in the top ten. In the case of this clone: Its antigen remains unknown.

The V gene lost 5 bases and the J gene lost 4 bases, with 19 bases spanning the gap. The germline V gene encodes CDR1 SGHTS and CDR2 YDEGEE. The CDR3 consists of 16 residues. The sequence derives from an adult with an advanced solid tumor such as melanoma, head and neck, liver or kidney cancer. The source material was CD4+ or CD8+ T cells sorted from blood, sampled in a trial of the OX40 agonist ivuxolimab. The V and J genes are TRBV5-8 and TRBJ2-4, with D perhaps matching TRBD1 (7 bases). DNA for the CDR3: TGTGCCAGCAGACGCGGGACAGACATTACAAAAAACATTCAGTACTTC. This encodes CASRRGTDITKNIQYF.